Following are 31 T cell receptor beta chains from one sample sequenced in a study of blood T cell repertoires in COVID-19. Generated by immunoSEQ multiplex PCR, the TCRdb table keeps only in-frame clones and is missing some. The table shows roughly 220,000 clones, with about 88% occurring only once. Sequenced: peripheral blood. These TCRs come from a man between 60 and 75 years old with acute or convalescent COVID-19.

This rearrangement joins TRBV3-1 (or the pseudogene TRBV3-2) to TRBJ1-2, with 7 bases that match TRBD1. There are 14 residues in the CDR3. V gave up 1 base and J gave up 8 bases; unmatched junction bases: 7. Germline loops: CDR1 LGHDT, CDR2 YNNKEL (reference sequence). The CDR3 reads CASSQGWDSRGYTF. The CDR3 coding sequence is TGTGCCAGCAGCCAAGGTTGGGACAGCAGAGGCTACACCTTC.

This clone has at least ten counts. This sequence joins TRBV4-1 and TRBJ2-5; TRBD1 aligns across 7 bases. Germline CDR1 reads MGHRA; CDR2 reads YSYEKL. This CDR3 has 18 amino acids. V was clipped by 4 bases and J by 4 bases; unmatched bases: 18. CDR3: CASSRVRLSGGWRETQYF. The CDR3 nucleotides read TGCGCCAGCAGCCGTGTTCGCCTATCAGGGGGTTGGCGAGAGACCCAGTACTTC.

The chain uses TRBV9 and TRBJ2-4; TRBD2 matches at 7 bases. Germline V gives CDR1 SGDLS, CDR2 YYNGEE. V shed 3 bases, J shed 2 bases, and the junction held 2 bases outside the gene matches. This CDR3 is 14 amino acids long. Here the CDR3 reads CASSGTSPKNIQYF. The CDR3 bases are TGTGCCAGCAGCGGGACTAGTCCCAAAAACATTCAGTACTTC.

The gene calls are TRBV18 and TRBJ1-5, with a weak D call TRBD1 (5 bases). The V end was cut by 6 bases, the J end by 3 bases, with 15 bases between. The CDR3 spans 15 residues. Germline V gene lookup returns CDR1 KGHSH and CDR2 LQKENI. CDR3 bases: TGTGCCAGCTCCCTCCGGGGGAGGGACAATCAGCCCCAGCATTTT. Its protein product is CASSLRGRDNQPQHF.

The chain uses TRBV7-9 and TRBJ1-5; D is undetermined. This CDR3 region has 14 residues. Germline CDR1 SEHNR, CDR2 FQNEAQ (reference sequence). V was clipped by 1 base and J by 6 bases, with 10 bases between them. CDR3 sequence reads: CASSLEELGQPQHF. The CDR3 DNA reads TGTGCCAGCAGCTTAGAGGAGTTAGGTCAGCCCCAGCATTTT.

The count of this clone is one. V and J are TRBV5-8 and TRBJ1-5; 12 bases align to TRBD1. The CDR3 is 20 amino acids. The germline V gene has CDR1 SGHTS and CDR2 YDEGEE. With V trimmed by 1 base and J by 0 bases, 11 bases remained unmatched. The CDR3 loop reads CASSLTRDRGRRYSNQPQHF. The CDR3 DNA is TGTGCCAGCAGCTTGACCCGGGACAGGGGGCGTCGGTATAGCAATCAGCCCCAGCATTTT.

The chain uses TRBV21-1 and TRBJ1-3. TRBV21-1 is a known pseudogene. This CDR3 has 15 amino acids. This chain's CDR3 is CASSKVPSSGNTIYF. In nucleotides, the CDR3 is TGTGCCAGCAGCAAAGTCCCGAGCTCTGGAAACACCATATATTTT.

The DNA for the CDR3 is TGTGCCTGGAGGCCCTTCAGGGGCGAAATCTCTGGAAACACCATATATTTT. It translates to CAWRPFRGEISGNTIYF. The chain links TRBV30 to TRBJ1-3; D may be TRBD1 (6 bases). Trimming cost V 3 bases and J 0 bases, with 18 bases left between them. The length of the CDR3 is 17 residues. CDR1 GTSNPN and CDR2 SVGIG come from the germline V gene (reference sequence).

V gene TRBV7-8 combines with J gene TRBJ1-6, with TRBD1 matching 9 bases. CDR1 and CDR2 from the germline V gene are SGHVS and FQNEAQ. CDR3 length equals 16 residues. Trimming at V came to 5 bases and at J to 7 bases, leaving 9 bases not matched to a gene. In DNA form, the CDR3 reads TGTGCCAGCAGCCCGCTATGGACAGGGGTGAATTCACCCCTCCACTTT. Translated, it gives CASSPLWTGVNSPLHF.

The table lists this clone with a few counts. The chain combines TRBV7-8 with TRBJ2-5; weak D call: TRBD2 (7 bases). This CDR3 has 15 amino acids. The V end was cut by 6 bases, the J end by 3 bases, with 17 bases between. Germline V lookup: CDR1 SGHVS, CDR2 FQNEAQ. CDR3 residues: CASSPVRGGEETQYF. The DNA for the CDR3 is TGTGCCAGCAGTCCCGTTAGGGGGGGAGAAGAGACCCAGTACTTC.

The chain employs TRBV5-1 and TRBJ2-1, with 7 bases identical to TRBD2. CDR3 length: 12 residues. The V gene's germline CDR1 is SGHRS and CDR2 YFSETQ. Trimming took 1 base from V and 10 from J; bases not matched to a gene: 2. CDR3 DNA sequence: TGCGCCAGCAGCTTGAACGGGGGGGAGCAGTTCTTC. It translates to CASSLNGGEQFF. Looking up the rest from reference TRBV5-1 and TRBJ2-1 gives the full variable domain: KAGVTQTPRYLIKTRGQQVTLSCSPISGHRSVSWYQQTPGQGLQFLFEYFSETQRNKGNFPGRFSGRQFSNSRSEMNVSTLELGDSALYLCASSLNGGEQFFGPGTRLTVL.

The genes are TRBV19 and TRBJ2-5, with 13 bases fitting TRBD2. This CDR3 region has 17 residues. V trimming: 1 base; J trimming: 7 bases; junction bases outside the gene matches: 9. Germline CDR1 is LNHDA and CDR2 is SQIVND (reference sequence). The CDR3 reads CASSIVTSGGAVGTQYF. CDR3 DNA sequence: TGTGCCAGTAGTATAGTCACTAGCGGGGGGGCCGTCGGGACCCAGTACTTC.

A remark on this clone: No conserved phenylalanine or tryptophan is present at the end of the CDR3, so a read error is the likely explanation. The DNA is omitted, as the CDR3 cannot be located on it reliably, and the CDR3 follows TCRdb's listing. The CDR3 sequence: CASSETVPDP. V is TRBV6-4 and J is TRBJ1-2; the table gives TRBD1 as D, unverified against the DNA. CDR1 and CDR2 (germline): MRHNA, SNTAGT. The CDR3 is 10 residues long, counting both termini.

The chain is built from TRBV7-2 and TRBJ1-4; TRBD1 is a possible D gene (6 bases). Germline V gives CDR1 SGHTA, CDR2 FQGNSA. Deletions cut 5 bases from V and 10 bases from J, with 20 bases between. The CDR3 covers 15 residues. DNA of the CDR3: TGTGCCAGCAGCCTACGACAGGACTTCGTAGGAAAACTGTTTTTT. Translating it yields CASSLRQDFVGKLFF. Supplemented by reference TRBV7-2 and TRBJ1-4, the full variable domain reads GAGVSQSPSNKVTEKGKDVELRCDPISGHTALYWYRQSLGQGLEFLIYFQGNSAPDKSGLPSDRFSAERTGGSVSTLTIQRTQQEDSAVYLCASSLRQDFVGKLFFGSGTQLSVL.

The chain joins TRBV28 to TRBJ2-7, with D maybe TRBD1 (5 bases). This CDR3 comprises 13 residues. Germline CDR1 reads MDHEN; CDR2 reads SYDVKM. The ends were cut back, 5 bases at V and 3 bases at J, with 11 bases in the middle. CDR3 residues: CASSKDTDYEQYF. The CDR3 nucleotides are TGTGCCAGCAGTAAGGACACAGACTACGAGCAGTACTTC.

The gene calls are TRBV9 and TRBJ2-2; TRBD1 aligns across 11 bases. Germline V CDR1 and CDR2: SGDLS, YYNGEE. Trimming at V came to 5 bases and at J to 3 bases, leaving 3 bases not matched to a gene. CDR3 size: 15 residues. CDR3 coding DNA: TGTGCCAGCAGAGGACAGGGGGCGGACACCGGGGAGCTGTTTTTT. It is translated as CASRGQGADTGELFF.

The V gene is TRBV27, the J gene TRBJ1-3; D may be TRBD1 (5 bases). The V end was cut by 1 base, the J end by 3 bases, with 13 bases between. CDR3 length equals 16 residues. The V gene's germline CDR1 is MNHEY and CDR2 SMNVEV (reference sequence). CDR3 sequence: CASSLYAGVVGNTIYF. The CDR3, as DNA: TGTGCCAGCAGTTTATACGCGGGGGTGGTTGGAAACACCATATATTTT.

This chain's CDR3 is CASSLSPTGELFF. The CDR3 nucleotides read TGTGCCAGCAGCCTTAGCCCCACCGGGGAGCTGTTTTTT. This chain uses TRBV4-2 with TRBJ2-2; D call uncertain. The CDR3 totals 13 residues. V was clipped by 4 bases and J by 4 bases, with 7 bases between them. In germline, CDR1 is LGHNA, CDR2 YNFKEQ.

This clone is a singleton in its sample. The CDR3 here is CATSGGQEWNTQYF. CDR3 nucleotides: TGTGCCACCAGCGGGGGACAGGAGTGGAATACGCAGTATTTT. This chain links TRBV15 with TRBJ2-3, with 8 nucleotides matching TRBD1. In germline, CDR1 is LNHNV, CDR2 YYDKDF (reference sequence). V was pared by 5 bases and J by 7 bases, with 8 bases of the junction left unmatched. The CDR3 consists of 14 residues.

The chain has TRBV11-2 and TRBJ2-7; possibly TRBD2 for D (6 bases). Trimming shortened V by 3 bases and J by 3 bases, and 15 bases separated the two germline ends. This CDR3 is 15 amino acids long. Looked up from germline, CDR1 is SGHAT and CDR2 is FQNNGV. CDR3 sequence (DNA): TGTGCCAGCAGCTTTGGGCGGGGCTATCTCTACGAGCAGTACTTC. It translates to CASSFGRGYLYEQYF.

The CDR3 protein is CASSPTQGAWSGYTF. The CDR3 DNA reads as TGTGCCAGCAGCCCAACTCAGGGGGCTTGGTCTGGCTACACCTTC. V and J are TRBV11-2 and TRBJ1-2; 8 bases are shared with TRBD1. The V and J ends lost 5 bases and 7 bases, in that order; junction bases with no gene match: 12. CDR1 and CDR2 (germline): SGHAT, FQNNGV. There are 15 residues in the CDR3.

The chain carries TRBV6-5 and TRBJ1-4, with TRBD1 matching 10 bases. The CDR3 runs to 15 residues. Germline V lookup: CDR1 MNHEY, CDR2 SVGAGI. Trimming at V came to 6 bases and at J to 6 bases, leaving 7 bases not matched to a gene. CDR3 sequence (DNA): TGTGCCAGCAGGGCGCGAGGGACAGGGGATGAAAAACTGTTTTTT. Amino acid sequence: CASRARGTGDEKLFF.

The chain combines TRBV5-1 with TRBJ2-1; no clear D gene. CDR3 length equals 15 residues. Germline V lookup: CDR1 SGHRS, CDR2 YFSETQ. Trimming pared 0 bases from V and 0 bases from J, leaving 7 bases between. The CDR3 bases are TGCGCCAGCAGCTTGGACTCCCTCTCCTACAATGAGCAGTTCTTC. It translates to CASSLDSLSYNEQFF.

This clone was detected only a few times. The chain links TRBV5-1 to TRBJ1-1; 9 positions agree with TRBD1. Germline V gene data show CDR1 as SGHRS and CDR2 as YFSETQ. V dropped 4 bases and J dropped 2; count of bases not matched to a gene: 3. This CDR3 spans 14 amino acids. CDR3 protein: CASSVTGGNTEAFF. The CDR3 region has the DNA TGCGCCAGCAGCGTTACAGGGGGCAACACTGAAGCTTTCTTT.

The CDR3 here is CASSYRFPSSYEQYF. For the CDR3, the DNA is TGTGCCAGCAGTTACCGGTTTCCGAGCTCCTACGAGCAGTACTTC. The chain combines TRBV6-2 or TRBV6-3 with TRBJ2-7; unclear D gene. Trimming removed 2 bases at V and 0 bases at J, with 11 bases between. Germline CDR1 MNHEY, CDR2 SVGEGT. The CDR3 has 15 residues.

The chain is built from TRBV27 and TRBJ2-2, with 7 positions matching TRBD2. V was pared by 5 bases and J by 4 bases, with 10 bases of the junction left unmatched. Germline V CDR1 and CDR2: MNHEY, SMNVEV (reference sequence). The CDR3 consists of 16 residues. The CDR3 reads CASSGTMGRVTGELFF. The CDR3 DNA sequence: TGTGCCAGCAGTGGAACTATGGGGAGGGTCACCGGGGAGCTGTTTTTT.

This rearrangement joins TRBV27 to TRBJ2-1, with D tentatively TRBD1 (6 bases). Germline assignment: CDR1 MNHEY and CDR2 SMNVEV (reference sequence). Trimming took off 1 base at V and 0 bases at J, with 13 bases between the two ends. The CDR3 runs to 17 residues. The CDR3 protein is CASSLFPQGSSYNEQFF. The CDR3 bases are TGTGCCAGCAGTTTATTCCCACAGGGTAGCTCCTACAATGAGCAGTTCTTC.

The CDR3 DNA reads TGTGCCAGCAGCGCCAGTAGCGGGGGTCAAGAGACCCAGTACTTC. Its translation: CASSASSGGQETQYF. V is TRBV9 and J is TRBJ2-5; 9 bases are a match to TRBD2. With V trimmed by 3 bases and J by 2 bases, 5 bases remained unmatched. CDR3 size: 15 residues. Germline values: CDR1 SGDLS, CDR2 YYNGEE.

This chain joins TRBV19 and TRBJ1-4; no firm D call. V was pared by 0 bases and J by 8 bases, with 10 bases between. This CDR3 is 14 amino acids long. The germline V gene encodes CDR1 LNHDA and CDR2 SQIVND (reference sequence). DNA for the CDR3: TGTGCCAGTAGTATAGATTGGGCCGGCGAAAAACTGTTTTTT. Encoded protein: CASSIDWAGEKLFF.

This chain joins TRBV6-5 and TRBJ2-2, with a weak D call TRBD1 (6 bases). Germline V gives CDR1 MNHEY, CDR2 SVGAGI. V shed 0 bases and J shed 5 bases, with 7 bases lying between them. The CDR3 runs to 14 residues. In DNA form, the CDR3 reads TGTGCCAGCAGTTACTCAAGGGGGACCGGGGAGCTGTTTTTT. It specifies CASSYSRGTGELFF.

In nucleotides, the CDR3 is TGTGCCAGCAGCACAGGAGAGACCCAGTACTTC. Amino acid sequence: CASSTGETQYF. The chain uses TRBV6-5 and TRBJ2-5, with D maybe TRBD1 (5 bases). CDR3 length: 11 amino acids. Germline V gene data show CDR1 as MNHEY and CDR2 as SVGAGI. V was pared by 6 bases and J by 4 bases, with 6 bases between.